This record looks at one T cell receptor beta chain sequence and its context. It lacks a known antigen. No base quality values were provided; no much bigger clone lies one nucleotide off. The CDR3 goes from the cysteine to the phenylalanine over 17 residues. The entry retains the CDR3 DNA only, 51 bases that are in frame from base 1. Trimmed from V: 5 bases; trimmed from J: 8 bases; junction bases lacking a gene match: 14. Reading the germline V gene gives CDR1 MDHEN and CDR2 SYDVKM. This sample is part of a study of graft-versus-host responses after intestinal transplantation (dated by TCRdb to the early 2020s). In terms of the full investigation: The transplants that recipients received were multivisceral, liver-intestinal, or isolated intestinal. Every recipient was given anti-thymocyte globulin induction, then maintenance tacrolimus and steroids for around three years. After intestinal transplantation, graft-versus-host and host-versus-graft alloreactive T cell clones were followed in the graft, circulation and bone marrow using bulk TCR-beta CDR3 sequencing. Alloreactive clones were identified by sequencing pre-transplant mixed lymphocyte reaction products and comparing them with unstimulated pre-transplant donor and recipient T cells. The cohort enrolled about two dozen intestinal transplant recipients including one retransplant, and 3 patients lacking pretransplant specimens were excluded. A peak of at least 4% donor T cells among recipient peripheral blood mononuclear cells was the definition used for donor T cell macrochimerism. Samples from three later patients were sequenced in-house on an Illumina MiSeq with MiXCR processing rather than by the commercial service.

Summary of the overall study and its limitations: The relatively low number and heterogeneity of intestinal transplant patients limited the conclusions. GvH clones turned up in recipient bone marrow, with some appearing earlier in ileal mucosa or blood, a pattern consistent with an intestinal mucosal origin. In patients with donor T cell macrochimerism, the allografts had high GvH to HvG T cell clonal ratios. Peak levels of circulating GvH clones were associated with declines in HvG clones early after transplant.

Library preparation was by the immunoSEQ multiplex PCR assay. For most patients, high-throughput TCR-beta CDR3 sequencing of genomic DNA was performed by Adaptive Biotechnologies. The authors' analysis ran thus. Adaptive's ImmunoSEQ software supplied the TCR sequencing data for 18 patients, while MiXCR and VDJtools were used to process a few other patients. CDR3 nucleotide sequences shared between donor and recipient were removed because their origin could not be assigned. To count as alloreactive, a clone needed at least 2-fold expansion over unstimulated cells and a minimum CFSE-low frequency of 0.002% (template counts) or 0.001% (read counts). Clones were considered mappable if detected in sequenced pre-transplant spleen, lymph node, or MLR CFSE-low populations of the donor or recipient. The cumulative frequency of alloreactive clones was calculated as a percentage of all sequences, weighted by copy number. TCRdb obtained this table from immuneACCESS and retained in-frame rearrangements with V and J assigned. These tables miss some clones; where compared with another copy, unresolved V genes account for less than half of the shortfall, and the remainder is unexplained. V and J calls and clone size come straight from that table; D and trimming were deduced from the DNA. The sample table holds some 10,000 clones, of which about 95% were seen once. The ten largest clones capture 16% of the sample.

Bone marrow was aspirated after transplant from the posterior iliac crest or another site chosen by the physician. The rearranged segments are TRBV28 and TRBJ2-4; 11 bases in between match TRBD2. This TCR was sampled from a human patient who received an intestinal transplant, so some T cells may come from the graft donor. The material sequenced was bone marrow, taken roughly 540 days after intestinal transplantation. The CDR3 corresponds to CASSPGVAGGRLDIQYF. The nucleotide sequence is given as TGTGCCAGCAGTCCCGGGGTAGCGGGAGGGCGACTCGACATTCAGTACTTC.